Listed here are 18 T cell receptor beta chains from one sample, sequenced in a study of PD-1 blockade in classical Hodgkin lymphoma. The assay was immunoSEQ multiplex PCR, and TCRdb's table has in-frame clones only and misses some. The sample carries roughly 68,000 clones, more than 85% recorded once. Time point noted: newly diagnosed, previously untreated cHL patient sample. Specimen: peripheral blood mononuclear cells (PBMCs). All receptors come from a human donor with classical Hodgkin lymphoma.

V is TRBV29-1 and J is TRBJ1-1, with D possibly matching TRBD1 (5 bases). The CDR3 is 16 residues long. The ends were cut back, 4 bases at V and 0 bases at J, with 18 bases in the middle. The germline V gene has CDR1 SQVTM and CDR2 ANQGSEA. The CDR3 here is CSVGGPPLLMNTEAFF. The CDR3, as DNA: TGCAGCGTTGGGGGACCGCCACTCCTAATGAACACTGAAGCTTTCTTT.

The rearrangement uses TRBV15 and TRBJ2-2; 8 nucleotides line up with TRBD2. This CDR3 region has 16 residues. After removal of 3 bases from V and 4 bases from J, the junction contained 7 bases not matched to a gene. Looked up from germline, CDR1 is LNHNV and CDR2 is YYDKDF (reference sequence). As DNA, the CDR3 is TGTGCCACCAGCAGTGCGGGGGGCGCGGGCACCGGGGAGCTGTTTTTT. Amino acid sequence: CATSSAGGAGTGELFF.

The CDR3 nucleotides are TGTGCCAGCAGCTTAAAGACTAGGTTTGGCCAAGAGACCCAGTACTTC. Residues: CASSLKTRFGQETQYF. The chain recombines TRBV7-3 with TRBJ2-5; maybe TRBD2 (6 bases). V lost 1 base to trimming and J lost 1 base, with 13 bases between them. Germline loops: CDR1 SGHTA, CDR2 FQGTGA. The CDR3 is 16 residues long.

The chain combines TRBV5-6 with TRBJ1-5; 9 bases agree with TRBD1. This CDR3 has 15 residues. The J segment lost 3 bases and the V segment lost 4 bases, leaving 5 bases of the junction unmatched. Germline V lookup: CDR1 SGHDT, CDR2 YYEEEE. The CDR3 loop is CASSRGQGPNQPQHF. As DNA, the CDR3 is TGTGCCAGCAGCCGGGGACAGGGACCCAATCAGCCCCAGCATTTT.

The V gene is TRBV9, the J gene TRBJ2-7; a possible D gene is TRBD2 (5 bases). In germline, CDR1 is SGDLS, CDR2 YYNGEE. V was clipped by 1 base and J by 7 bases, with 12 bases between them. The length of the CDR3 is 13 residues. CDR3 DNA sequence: TGTGCCAGCAGCGTACTGGGAGTTGGTGAGCAGTACTTC. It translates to CASSVLGVGEQYF.

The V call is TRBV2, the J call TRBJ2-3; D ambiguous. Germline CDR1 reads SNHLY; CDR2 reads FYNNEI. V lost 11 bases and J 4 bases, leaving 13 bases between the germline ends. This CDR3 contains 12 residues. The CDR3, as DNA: TGTGCCGGAGAGCGTCAGGCAGATACGCAGTATTTT. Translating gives CAGERQADTQYF.

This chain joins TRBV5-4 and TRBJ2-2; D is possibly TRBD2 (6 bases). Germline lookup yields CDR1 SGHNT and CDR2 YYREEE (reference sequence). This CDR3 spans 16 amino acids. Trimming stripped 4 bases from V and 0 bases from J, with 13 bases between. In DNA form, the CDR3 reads TGTGCCAGCAGCCGGGACGGCGGGACGAACACCGGGGAGCTGTTTTTT. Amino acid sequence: CASSRDGGTNTGELFF. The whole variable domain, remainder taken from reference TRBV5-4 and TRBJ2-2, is ETGVTQSPTHLIKTRGQQVTLRCSSQSGHNTVSWYQQALGQGPQFIFQYYREEENGRGNFPPRFSGLQFPNYSSELNVNALELDDSALYLCASSRDGGTNTGELFFGEGSRLTVL.

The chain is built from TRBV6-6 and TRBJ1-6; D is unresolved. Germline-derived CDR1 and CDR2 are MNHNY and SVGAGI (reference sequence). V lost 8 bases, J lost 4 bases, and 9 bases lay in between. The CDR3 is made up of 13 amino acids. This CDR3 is CASLTPYNSPLHF. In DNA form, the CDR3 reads TGTGCCAGCTTGACGCCGTATAATTCACCCCTCCACTTT.

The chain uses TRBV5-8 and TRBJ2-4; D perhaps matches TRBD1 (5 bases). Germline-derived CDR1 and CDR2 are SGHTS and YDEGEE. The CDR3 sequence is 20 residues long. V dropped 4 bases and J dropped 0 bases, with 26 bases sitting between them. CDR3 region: CASSPPLDSAEDLAKNIQYF. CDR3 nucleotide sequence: TGTGCCAGCAGCCCCCCCCTAGACAGCGCTGAGGACCTAGCCAAAAACATTCAGTACTTC.

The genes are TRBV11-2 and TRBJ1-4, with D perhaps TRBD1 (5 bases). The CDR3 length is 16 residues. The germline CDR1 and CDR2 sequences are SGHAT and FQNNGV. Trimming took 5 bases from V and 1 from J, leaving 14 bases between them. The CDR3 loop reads CASSLGVTETNEKLFF. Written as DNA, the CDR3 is TGTGCCAGCAGCCTAGGGGTAACAGAAACTAATGAAAAACTGTTTTTT.

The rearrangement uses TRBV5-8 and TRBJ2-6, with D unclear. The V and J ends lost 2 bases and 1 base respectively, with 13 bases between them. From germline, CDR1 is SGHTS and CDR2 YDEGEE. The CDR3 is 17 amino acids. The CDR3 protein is CASSFGLQPSGANVLTF. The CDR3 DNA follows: TGTGCCAGCAGCTTCGGTCTTCAGCCATCTGGGGCCAACGTCCTGACTTTC.

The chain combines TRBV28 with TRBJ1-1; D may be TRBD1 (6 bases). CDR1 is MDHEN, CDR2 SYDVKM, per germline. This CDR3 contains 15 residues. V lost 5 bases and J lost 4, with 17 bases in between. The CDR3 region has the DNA TGTGCCAGCAGTCCGCGAGACAGGCCGCTCACTGAAGCTTTCTTT. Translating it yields CASSPRDRPLTEAFF.

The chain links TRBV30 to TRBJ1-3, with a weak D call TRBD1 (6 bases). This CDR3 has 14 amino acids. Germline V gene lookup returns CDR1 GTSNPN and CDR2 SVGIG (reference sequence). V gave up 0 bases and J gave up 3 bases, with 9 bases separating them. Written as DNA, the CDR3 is TGTGCCTGGAGTGTAGGGGGGTTTGGAAACACCATATATTTT. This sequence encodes CAWSVGGFGNTIYF. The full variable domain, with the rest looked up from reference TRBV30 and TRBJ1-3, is SQTIHQWPATLVQPVGSPLSLECTVEGTSNPNLYWYRQAAGRGLQLLFYSVGIGQISSEVPQNLSASRPQDRQFILSSKKLLLSDSGFYLCAWSVGGFGNTIYFGEGSWLTVV.

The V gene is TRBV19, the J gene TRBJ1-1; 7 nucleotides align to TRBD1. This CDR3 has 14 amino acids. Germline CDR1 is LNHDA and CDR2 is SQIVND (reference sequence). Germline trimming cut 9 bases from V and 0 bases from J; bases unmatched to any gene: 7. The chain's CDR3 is CASLRDSLNTEAFF. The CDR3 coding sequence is TGTGCCAGCCTCCGGGACAGCTTGAACACTGAAGCTTTCTTT.

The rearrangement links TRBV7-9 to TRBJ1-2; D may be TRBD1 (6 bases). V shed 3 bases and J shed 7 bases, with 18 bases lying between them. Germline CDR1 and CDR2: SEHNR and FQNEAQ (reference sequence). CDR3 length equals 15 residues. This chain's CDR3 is CASSFYPGDYGGYTF. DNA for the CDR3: TGTGCCAGCAGCTTCTACCCAGGGGATTACGGTGGCTACACCTTC.

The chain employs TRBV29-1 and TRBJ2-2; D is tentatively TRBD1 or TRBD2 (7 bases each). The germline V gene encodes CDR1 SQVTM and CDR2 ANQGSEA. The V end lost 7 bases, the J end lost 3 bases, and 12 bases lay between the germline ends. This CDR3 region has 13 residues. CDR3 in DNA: TGCAGCGCGGGGGGACAGTACACCGGGGAGCTGTTTTTT. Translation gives CSAGGQYTGELFF.

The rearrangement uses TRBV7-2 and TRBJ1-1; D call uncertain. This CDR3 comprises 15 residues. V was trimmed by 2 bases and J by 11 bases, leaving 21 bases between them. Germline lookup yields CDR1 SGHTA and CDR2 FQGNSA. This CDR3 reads CASSLSGPAVLGAFF. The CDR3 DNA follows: TGTGCCAGCAGCTTATCCGGGCCAGCGGTGCTTGGGGCTTTCTTT.

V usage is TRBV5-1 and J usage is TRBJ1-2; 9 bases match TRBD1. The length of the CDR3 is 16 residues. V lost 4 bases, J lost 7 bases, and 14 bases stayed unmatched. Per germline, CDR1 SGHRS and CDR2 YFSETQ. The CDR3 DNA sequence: TGCGCCAGCAGCCCGAAAGTCCCGGGACAGGGTAGTGGCTACACCTTC. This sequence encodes CASSPKVPGQGSGYTF.